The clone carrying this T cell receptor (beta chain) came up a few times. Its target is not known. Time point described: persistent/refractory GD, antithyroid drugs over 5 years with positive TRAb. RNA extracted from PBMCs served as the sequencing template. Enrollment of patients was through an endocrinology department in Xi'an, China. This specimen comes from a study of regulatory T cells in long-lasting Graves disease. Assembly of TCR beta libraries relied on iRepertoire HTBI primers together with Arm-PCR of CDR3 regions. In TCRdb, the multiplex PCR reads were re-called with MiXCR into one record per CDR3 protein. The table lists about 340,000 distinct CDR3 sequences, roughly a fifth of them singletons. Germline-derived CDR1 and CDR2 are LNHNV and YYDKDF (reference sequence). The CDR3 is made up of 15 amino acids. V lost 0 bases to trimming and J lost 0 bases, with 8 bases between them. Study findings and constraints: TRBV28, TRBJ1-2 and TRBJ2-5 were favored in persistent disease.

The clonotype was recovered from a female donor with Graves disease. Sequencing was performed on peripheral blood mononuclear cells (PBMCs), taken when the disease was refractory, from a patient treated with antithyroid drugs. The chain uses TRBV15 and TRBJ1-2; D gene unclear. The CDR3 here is CATSRDWAANYGYTF. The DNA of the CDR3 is TGTGCCACCAGCAGAGATTGGGCCGCTAACTATGGCTACACCTTC.